The 13 T cell receptor beta chains reported below all come from one sample, sequenced in a study of blood T cell repertoires in COVID-19. The assay was immunoSEQ multiplex PCR, and TCRdb's table has in-frame clones only and misses some. The sample includes under 250,000 clones, roughly 83% of them seen just once. Sequenced sample: peripheral blood. These receptors were taken from an elderly man with acute or convalescent COVID-19.

The CDR3 DNA sequence: TGTGCCAGCAGCTTGGGGAGGAACACTGAAGCTTTCTTT. This gives the protein CASSLGRNTEAFF. This chain links TRBV5-6 with TRBJ1-1; D remains unclear. This CDR3 is built from 13 residues. The germline V gene has CDR1 SGHDT and CDR2 YYEEEE. The V end was cut by 0 bases, the J end by 1 base, with 4 bases between.

The chain employs TRBV7-2 and TRBJ2-3; TRBD1 is a possible D gene (6 bases). Between the trimmed V and J ends, which lost 5 bases and 11 bases, there was a span of 17 bases. The CDR3 totals 13 residues. Per germline, CDR1 SGHTA and CDR2 FQGNSA. Here the CDR3 DNA reads TGTGCCAGCAGCCGAATGATGGACAGACGGCAGTATTTT. This encodes CASSRMMDRRQYF.

The V and J genes are TRBV5-1 and TRBJ2-7, with 8 bases identical to TRBD1. This CDR3 is 15 amino acids long. CDR1 SGHRS and CDR2 YFSETQ come from the germline V gene. V shed 4 bases, J shed 3 bases, and the junction held 9 bases outside the gene matches. DNA of the CDR3: TGCGCCAGCAGCCATGACAGGGGAGGTTACTACGAGCAGTACTTC. This sequence encodes CASSHDRGGYYEQYF.

The rearrangement links TRBV5-8 to TRBJ1-2; 9 bases match TRBD1. Germline V lookup: CDR1 SGHTS, CDR2 YDEGEE. V gave up 0 bases and J gave up 4 bases; unmatched junction bases: 10. The CDR3 spans 17 residues. The CDR3 nucleotides read TGTGCCAGCAGCTTGGGACTACAGGGGGCTACTTCCTATGGCTACACCTTC. Protein sequence: CASSLGLQGATSYGYTF.

This CDR3 reads CASGPGRGRGGYTF. CDR3 sequence (DNA): TGTGCCAGCGGTCCCGGCAGGGGGCGGGGTGGCTACACCTTC. This chain links TRBV27 with TRBJ1-2; 8 positions agree with TRBD1. Looked up from germline, CDR1 is MNHEY and CDR2 is SMNVEV (reference sequence). V trimming: 8 bases; J trimming: 7 bases; junction bases outside the gene matches: 12. This CDR3 region has 14 residues.

V usage is TRBV6-6 and J usage is TRBJ2-1; 7 bases agree with TRBD2. Germline-derived CDR1 and CDR2 are MNHNY and SVGAGI (reference sequence). J was trimmed by 2 bases and V by 5 bases; bases with no gene match: 6. CDR3 length: 15 residues. This chain's CDR3 is CASSLLAETYNEQFF. The CDR3 DNA sequence: TGTGCCAGCAGTCTTCTAGCGGAAACCTACAATGAGCAGTTCTTC.

Only one count was recorded for this clone. The chain combines TRBV7-2 with TRBJ1-2; 8 positions match TRBD1. CDR1 SGHTA and CDR2 FQGNSA come from the germline V gene. Losses at the gene ends were 1 base for V and 4 bases for J; bases not matched to a gene: 5. CDR3 length: 15 residues. CDR3 loop: CASSLGGQGSYGYTF. The CDR3 DNA is TGTGCCAGCAGCTTAGGCGGACAGGGCTCCTATGGCTACACCTTC.

This clone has only a few counts. The chain recombines TRBV5-1 with TRBJ1-6; TRBD1 is a possible D gene (6 bases). Germline CDR1 and CDR2: SGHRS and YFSETQ. CDR3 length: 15 residues. Trimming stripped 4 bases from V and 10 bases from J, with 18 bases between. DNA of the CDR3: TGCGCCAGCAGCCTACAGGGTGGGTCGGGATCACCCCTCCACTTT. Translated, it gives CASSLQGGSGSPLHF.

The gene calls are TRBV28 and TRBJ2-7, with D possibly TRBD2 on 6 matching bases. V lost 7 bases to trimming and J lost 5 bases, with 15 bases between them. The CDR3 consists of 13 residues. Germline loops: CDR1 MDHEN, CDR2 SYDVKM. CDR3 nucleotides: TGTGCCAGCATCCTGGGGACTTCACACGAGCAGTACTTC. Protein product: CASILGTSHEQYF.

This clone was counted between two and nine times. The rearrangement uses TRBV5-6 and TRBJ1-4, with a weak D call TRBD1 (5 bases). The CDR3 covers 15 residues. From germline, CDR1 is SGHDT and CDR2 YYEEEE. Trimming removed 1 base at V and 3 bases at J, with 10 bases between. CDR3 sequence: CASSLSGGANEKLFF. The CDR3, as DNA: TGTGCCAGCAGCTTGAGCGGGGGTGCTAATGAAAAACTGTTTTTT.

The chain joins TRBV24-1 to TRBJ2-1; TRBD2 might be the D (6 bases). V was pared by 4 bases and J by 7 bases, with 19 bases between. The CDR3 contains 16 residues. Germline values: CDR1 KGHDR, CDR2 SFDVKD. In nucleotides, the CDR3 is TGTGCCACCAGTGACTCCCGGGGAGGCTCCTTGAATGAGCAGTTCTTC. Its protein product is CATSDSRGGSLNEQFF.

The chain carries TRBV19 and TRBJ2-5; TRBD1 matches at 10 bases. Trimming took 4 bases from V and 4 from J; bases not matched to a gene: 6. Germline V lookup: CDR1 LNHDA, CDR2 SQIVND (reference sequence). The CDR3 is 15 residues long. CDR3 loop: CASSTVRTGGETQYF. The CDR3 DNA sequence: TGTGCCAGTAGTACAGTGCGGACAGGGGGAGAGACCCAGTACTTC.

CDR3 sequence reads: CASSRTGQNEQYF. CDR3 coding DNA: TGTGCCAGCAGCAGGACAGGGCAAAACGAGCAGTACTTC. The chain joins TRBV3-1 (or the pseudogene TRBV3-2) to TRBJ2-7; 8 bases line up with TRBD1. The germline V gene has CDR1 LGHDT and CDR2 YNNKEL (reference sequence). The CDR3 spans 13 residues. Losses at the gene ends were 5 bases for V and 5 bases for J; bases not matched to a gene: 5.